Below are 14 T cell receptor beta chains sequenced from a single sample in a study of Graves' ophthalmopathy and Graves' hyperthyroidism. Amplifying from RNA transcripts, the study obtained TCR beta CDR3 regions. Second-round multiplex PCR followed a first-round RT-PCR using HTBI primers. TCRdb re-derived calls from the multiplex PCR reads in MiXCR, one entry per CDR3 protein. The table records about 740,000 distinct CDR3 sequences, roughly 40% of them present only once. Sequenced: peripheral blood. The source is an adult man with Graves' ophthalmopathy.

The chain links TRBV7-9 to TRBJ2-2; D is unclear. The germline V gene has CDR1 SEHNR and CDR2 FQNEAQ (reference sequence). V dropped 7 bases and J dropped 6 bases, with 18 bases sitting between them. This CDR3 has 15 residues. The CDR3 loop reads CASIQIPLASGELFF. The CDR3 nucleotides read TGTGCCAGCATACAGATCCCGTTAGCCTCCGGGGAGCTGTTTTTT.

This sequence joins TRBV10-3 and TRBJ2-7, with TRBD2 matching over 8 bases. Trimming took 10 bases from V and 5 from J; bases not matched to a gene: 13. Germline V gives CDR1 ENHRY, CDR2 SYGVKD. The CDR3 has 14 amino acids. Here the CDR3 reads CASSPGGGNHEQYF. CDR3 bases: TGTGCCAGCAGCCCGGGGGGGGGAAACCACGAGCAGTACTTC.

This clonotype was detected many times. The CDR3 region has the DNA TGTGCCAGCAGCTTAAGGCTTACCTACGAGCAGTACTTC. It codes for CASSLRLTYEQYF. The chain couples TRBV9 to TRBJ2-7, with D uncertain. The CDR3 is 13 amino acids. V lost 4 bases and J 2 bases, leaving 10 bases between the germline ends. The germline V gene has CDR1 SGDLS and CDR2 YYNGEE.

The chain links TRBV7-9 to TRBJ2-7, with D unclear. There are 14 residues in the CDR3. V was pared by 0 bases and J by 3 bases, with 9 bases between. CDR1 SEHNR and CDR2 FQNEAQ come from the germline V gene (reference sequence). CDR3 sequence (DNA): TGTGCCAGCAGCTTAGCTCTGGGAAACTACGAGCAGTACTTC. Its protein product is CASSLALGNYEQYF.

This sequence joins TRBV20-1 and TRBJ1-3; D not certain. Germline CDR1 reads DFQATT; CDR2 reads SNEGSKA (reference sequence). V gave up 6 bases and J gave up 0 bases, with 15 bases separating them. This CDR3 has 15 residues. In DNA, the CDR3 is TGCAGTGCCGACCCAGACGGCAACTCTGGAAACACCATATATTTT. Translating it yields CSADPDGNSGNTIYF.

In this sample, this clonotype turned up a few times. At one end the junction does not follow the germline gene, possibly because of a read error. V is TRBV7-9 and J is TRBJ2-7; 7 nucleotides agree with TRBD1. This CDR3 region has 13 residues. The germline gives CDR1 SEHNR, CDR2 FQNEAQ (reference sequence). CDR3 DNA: TGCGCCAGCAGCCGCCAACCAGGGGGCGAGCAGTACTTC. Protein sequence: CASSRQPGGEQYF.

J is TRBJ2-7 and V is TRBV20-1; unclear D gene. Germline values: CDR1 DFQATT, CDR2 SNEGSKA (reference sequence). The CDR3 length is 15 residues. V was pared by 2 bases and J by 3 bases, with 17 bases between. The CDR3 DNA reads TGCAGTGCTAGATTACTTGTAAATGTTCTCTACGAGCAGTACTTC. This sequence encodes CSARLLVNVLYEQYF.

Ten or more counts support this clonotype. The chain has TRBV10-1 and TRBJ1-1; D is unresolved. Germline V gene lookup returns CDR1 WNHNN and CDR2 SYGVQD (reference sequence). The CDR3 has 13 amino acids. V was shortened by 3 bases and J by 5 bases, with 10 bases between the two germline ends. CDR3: CASSERASTEAFF. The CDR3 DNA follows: TGCGCCAGCAGTGAACGGGCAAGTACTGAAGCTTTCTTT.

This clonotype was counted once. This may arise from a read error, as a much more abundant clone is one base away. The CDR3 DNA sequence: TGCAGCGTGGGGGGGACTAGCGGGAGTAGGTACGAGCAGTACTTC. Translation gives CSVGGTSGSRYEQYF. The V and J genes are TRBV29-1 and TRBJ2-7; 14 nucleotides align to TRBD2. Germline CDR1 is SQVTM and CDR2 is ANQGSEA. The CDR3 runs 15 residues. Trimming at V came to 6 bases and at J to 4 bases, leaving 8 bases not matched to a gene.

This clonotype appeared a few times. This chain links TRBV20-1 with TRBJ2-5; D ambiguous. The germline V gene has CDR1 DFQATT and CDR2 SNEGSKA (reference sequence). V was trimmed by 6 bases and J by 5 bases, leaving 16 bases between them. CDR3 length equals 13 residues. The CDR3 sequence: CSAKTGPWETQYF. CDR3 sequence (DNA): TGCAGTGCAAAGACCGGGCCATGGGAGACCCAGTACTTC.

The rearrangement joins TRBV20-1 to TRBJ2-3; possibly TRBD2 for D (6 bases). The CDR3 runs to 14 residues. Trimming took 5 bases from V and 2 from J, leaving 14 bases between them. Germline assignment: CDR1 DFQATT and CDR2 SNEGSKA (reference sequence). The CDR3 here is CSAQLGLYTDTQYF. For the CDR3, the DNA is TGCAGTGCTCAACTGGGACTGTACACAGATACGCAGTATTTT.

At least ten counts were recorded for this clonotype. The CDR3 loop is CSARATGYAEAFF. CDR3 coding DNA: TGCAGTGCTAGAGCCACAGGTTACGCTGAAGCTTTCTTT. V usage is TRBV20-1 and J usage is TRBJ1-1; perhaps TRBD1 as D (5 bases). The CDR3 sequence is 13 residues long. V dropped 1 base and J dropped 6 bases, with 12 bases sitting between them. Germline V gives CDR1 DFQATT, CDR2 SNEGSKA (reference sequence).

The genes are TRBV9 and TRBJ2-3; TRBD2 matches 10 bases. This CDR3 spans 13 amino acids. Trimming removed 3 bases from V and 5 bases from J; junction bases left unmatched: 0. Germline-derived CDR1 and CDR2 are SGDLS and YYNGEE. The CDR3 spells CASSGTSGDTQYF. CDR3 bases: TGTGCCAGCAGCGGGACTAGCGGAGATACGCAGTATTTT.

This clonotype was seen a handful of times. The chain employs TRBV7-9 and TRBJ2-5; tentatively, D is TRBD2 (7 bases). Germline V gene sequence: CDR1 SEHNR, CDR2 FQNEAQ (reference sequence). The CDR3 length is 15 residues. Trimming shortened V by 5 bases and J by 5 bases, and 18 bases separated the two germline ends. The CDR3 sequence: CASSEAAGRGETQYF. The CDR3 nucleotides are TGTGCCAGCAGCGAGGCGGCGGGGAGGGGGGAGACCCAGTACTTC. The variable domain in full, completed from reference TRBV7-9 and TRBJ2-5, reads DTGVSQNPRHKITKRGQNVTFRCDPISEHNRLYWYRQTLGQGPEFLTYFQNEAQLEKSRLLSDRFSAERPKGSFSTLEIQRTEQGDSAMYLCASSEAAGRGETQYFGPGTRLLVL.